This T cell receptor beta chain was profiled in a study of blood T cell repertoires in COVID-19. Study information: T cells, B-cell-depleted T cells, or PBMCs provided the cDNA or gDNA that served as material.

This clone showed up just a few times. Libraries were prepared by immunoSEQ multiplex PCR; TCRdb keeps only in-frame clonotypes and omits some of them. The table has 30,000 to 40,000 clones, around 90% seen once. CDR1 and CDR2 (germline): SGHVS, FQNEAQ. The CDR3 is made up of 14 amino acids. V lost 6 bases and J 8 bases, leaving 19 bases between the germline ends. The sequence came from a man in his 70s with acute or convalescent COVID-19. Specimen: peripheral blood. V usage is TRBV7-8 and J usage is TRBJ1-2, with a possible D match to TRBD1 (5 bases). The CDR3: CASRLDNGDGGYTF. For the CDR3, the DNA is TGTGCCAGCAGGCTGGACAATGGAGATGGCGGCTACACCTTC.